These T cell receptor beta chains were read from a single sample in a study of control samples from healthy donors and cancer patients. Sequencing was performed with immunoSEQ multiplex PCR; in TCRdb, only in-frame clones are kept and a portion is missing. The repertoire has around 93,000 clones, roughly 92% of them found once; the top ten carry 3%. Sequenced material: blood. Receptors were obtained from a human donor in good health. The donor label of this sample is uncertain. Both conserved end residues are part of each CDR3. The D gene is left open where the match is weak. The listing skips clone size in some rows; elsewhere it reads once, few, many or a size class.

.	TRBV19	.	TRBJ2-3	CASRQGSGTQYF	TGTGCCAGTAGGCAGGGGTCAGGGACGCAGTATTTT
TRBD2	TRBV4-3	.	TRBJ2-3	CASSQEPLAGGLKSYTDTQYF	TGCGCCAGCAGCCAAGAACCACTAGCGGGGGGCCTAAAAAGTTACACAGATACGCAGTATTTT
.	TRBV5-1	.	TRBJ1-1	CASRVGANTEAFF	TGCGCCAGCAGGGTTGGGGCCAACACTGAAGCTTTCTTT
.	TRBV19	.	TRBJ2-5	CASSINVGQETQYF	TGTGCCAGTAGTATTAATGTCGGGCAAGAGACCCAGTACTTC
.	TRBV12-3/TRBV12-4	once	TRBJ1-2	CASKAGDYGYTF	TGTGCCAGCAAAGCAGGAGACTATGGCTACACCTTC
TRBD1	TRBV6-5	.	TRBJ1-1	CASSYTVGQGGTEAFF	TGTGCCAGCAGTTACACCGTCGGACAGGGCGGCACTGAAGCTTTCTTT
.	TRBV3-1/TRBV3-2	.	TRBJ1-2	CASSQDNYPGVNYGYTF	TGTGCCAGCAGCCAAGATAATTACCCAGGGGTTAACTATGGCTACACCTTC
.	TRBV15	.	TRBJ1-1	CATSRGGVEGTNTEAFF	TGTGCCACCAGCAGAGGTGGTGTAGAGGGGACGAACACTGAAGCTTTCTTT
TRBD1	TRBV28	.	TRBJ1-4	CASSTIWTGADEKLFF	TGTGCCAGCAGTACGATATGGACAGGCGCTGATGAAAAACTGTTTTTT
TRBD2	TRBV3-1/TRBV3-2	.	TRBJ2-5	CASSLYSSGGQETQYF	TGTGCCAGCAGCCTTTACTCTAGCGGGGGGCAAGAGACCCAGTACTTC
.	TRBV7-2	.	TRBJ2-3	CASSFVGSGTQYF	TGTGCCAGCAGCTTCGTCGGCAGCGGTACGCAGTATTTT
TRBD1	TRBV15	once	TRBJ1-1	CATSRTTTTGHDKGSMNTEAFF	TGTGCCACCAGCAGAACCACAACGACAGGGCACGACAAGGGTTCCATGAACACTGAAGCTTTCTTT
.	TRBV11-2	.	TRBJ1-2	CASSLEVTGAGYTF	TGTGCCAGCAGCTTAGAGGTTACGGGGGCTGGCTACACCTTC
TRBD1	TRBV19	.	TRBJ1-2	CASSRGQADYGYTF	TGTGCCAGTAGTAGGGGACAGGCAGACTATGGCTACACCTTC
.	TRBV7-2	.	TRBJ1-2	CASSLRQQLLF	TGTGCCAGCAGCTTACGACAGCAACTCCTCTTC
.	TRBV5-1	.	TRBJ2-4	CASSLDRSVAKNIQYF	TGCGCCAGCAGCTTGGACAGGTCCGTAGCCAAAAACATTCAGTACTTC
TRBD2	TRBV5-6	.	TRBJ2-3	CASSLAVREGQGTDTQYF	TGTGCCAGCAGCTTGGCGGTAAGGGAGGGGCAGGGCACAGATACGCAGTATTTT
.	TRBV12-3/TRBV12-4	.	TRBJ1-1	CASSFGKNTEAFF	TGTGCCAGCAGTTTTGGGAAGAACACTGAAGCTTTCTTT
.	TRBV7-9	.	TRBJ1-5	CASSVGGNNQPQHF	TGTGCCAGCAGCGTAGGAGGGAACAATCAGCCCCAGCATTTT
TRBD1	TRBV5-4	.	TRBJ2-4	CASSVWTGFKNIQYF	TGTGCCAGCAGCGTCTGGACAGGGTTTAAAAACATTCAGTACTTC
.	TRBV6-2/TRBV6-3	.	TRBJ1-4	CASSYWSRDIGGSEKLFF	TGTGCCAGCAGTTACTGGTCCCGGGACATTGGTGGAAGTGAAAAACTGTTTTTT
.	TRBV6-1	.	TRBJ1-5	CASSPDSSNQPQHF	TGTGCCAGCAGTCCGGACAGCAGCAATCAGCCCCAGCATTTT
.	TRBV5-1	.	TRBJ1-6	CASSPDRNSPLHF	TGCGCCAGCAGCCCCGACAGGAATTCACCCCTCCACTTT
.	TRBV19	.	TRBJ2-7	CASQNTGRGYEQYF	TGTGCCAGTCAAAACACAGGGAGGGGATACGAGCAGTACTTC
.	TRBV6-2/TRBV6-3	.	TRBJ1-5	CASSYPRQRTYQPQHF	TGTGCCAGCAGTTACCCAAGACAGCGGACCTATCAGCCCCAGCATTTT
.	TRBV6-2/TRBV6-3	.	TRBJ2-3	CASSYELPTDTQYF	TGTGCCAGCAGTTACGAGCTACCCACAGATACGCAGTATTTT
TRBD1	TRBV3-1/TRBV3-2	.	TRBJ1-6	CASSQERDREPYNSPLHF	TGTGCCAGCAGCCAAGAACGGGACAGGGAACCCTATAATTCACCCCTCCACTTT
.	TRBV6-5	.	TRBJ1-5	CASSYRGGPNQPQHF	TGTGCCAGCAGTTACAGGGGGGGACCTAATCAGCCCCAGCATTTT
.	TRBV9	.	TRBJ1-3	CASSAAPGSGNTIYF	TGTGCCAGCAGCGCGGCTCCCGGATCTGGAAACACCATATATTTT
.	TRBV30	.	TRBJ1-1	CAWSAEQGTEAFF	TGTGCCTGGAGTGCAGAACAGGGCACTGAAGCTTTCTTT
.	TRBV4-2	.	TRBJ2-3	CASSQEMGHTDTQYF	TGTGCCAGCAGCCAAGAAATGGGCCACACAGATACGCAGTATTTT
.	TRBV11-2	.	TRBJ1-6	CASSLEPPRYTSPLHF	TGTGCCAGCAGCTTAGAACCCCCGCGGTATACTTCACCCCTCCACTTT
.	TRBV5-1	.	TRBJ1-2	CASSMDAYLGYTF	TGCGCCAGCAGCATGGACGCCTACCTGGGCTACACCTTC
.	TRBV15	.	TRBJ1-1	CATSTGSRSEAFF	TGTGCCACCAGCACGGGGAGTCGGTCTGAAGCTTTCTTT
.	TRBV5-4	.	TRBJ2-2	CASSLVGQTGGELFF	TGTGCCAGCAGCTTGGTTGGACAGACCGGTGGGGAGCTGTTTTTT
.	TRBV3-1/TRBV3-2	.	TRBJ1-2	CASSQEGREGIYGYTF	TGTGCCAGCAGCCAAGAGGGTCGCGAGGGAATCTATGGCTACACCTTC
.	TRBV3-1/TRBV3-2	.	TRBJ2-2	CASSLRTNTGELFF	TGTGCCAGCAGCCTTAGGACAAACACCGGGGAGCTGTTTTTT
.	TRBV12-5	.	TRBJ1-3	CASGLVLGNTIYF	TGTGCTAGTGGTTTGGTTCTCGGAAACACCATATATTTT
.	TRBV4-1	.	TRBJ2-7	CASSQDLRVGGLGSYEQYF	TGCGCCAGCAGCCAAGACCTCCGGGTGGGGGGCCTGGGCTCCTACGAGCAGTACTTC
.	TRBV20-1	.	TRBJ2-1	CSAHRDNEQFF	TGCAGTGCTCACAGGGACAATGAGCAGTTCTTC
.	TRBV11-2	.	TRBJ2-5	CASSWGFQETQYF	TGTGCCAGCAGCTGGGGGTTCCAAGAGACCCAGTACTTC